The 22 T cell receptor beta chains below all came from one sample that was sequenced in a study of immune characterization of retroperitoneal liposarcoma. One entry per CDR3 protein results from TCRdb running MiXCR on the PCR reads. The table has 10,000 or so distinct CDR3 sequences, roughly 25% seen once. Sequenced: tumor tissue. These receptors all come from a male donor with retroperitoneal liposarcoma.

V usage is TRBV7-2 and J usage is TRBJ1-5; the D gene is possibly TRBD1 (5 bases). The V gene's germline CDR1 is SGHTA and CDR2 FQGNSA. Trimming shortened V by 1 base and J by 5 bases, and 15 bases separated the two germline ends. The CDR3 has 16 residues. The CDR3 DNA sequence: TGTGCCAGCAGCTTAGGGTCCGGGGCTCGGTATCAGCCCCAGCATTTT. Translating gives CASSLGSGARYQPQHF.

The V call is TRBV27, the J call TRBJ2-3, with unresolved D. The length of the CDR3 is 13 residues. Deletions cut 6 bases from V and 0 bases from J, with 7 bases between. Germline V CDR1 and CDR2: MNHEY, SMNVEV (reference sequence). DNA of the CDR3: TGTGCCAGCAGGCCCCCAAGCACAGATACGCAGTATTTT. Translation gives CASRPPSTDTQYF.

By its share, this clonotype is medium-sized. The CDR3 protein is CASSQNSRYEQYF. For the CDR3, the DNA is TGTGCCAGCAGTCAAAACTCCCGCTACGAGCAGTACTTC. This rearrangement joins TRBV6-1 to TRBJ2-1; no reliable D call. The assigned J gene may be wrong: the sequence end matches TRBJ2-7 better. The CDR3 sequence is 13 residues long. The germline gives CDR1 MNHNS, CDR2 SASEGT.

By share of the sample, this clonotype is medium-sized. The J gene is TRBJ2-1, the V gene TRBV7-6; TRBD1 is a possible D gene (7 bases). V was pared by 2 bases and J by 10 bases, with 15 bases between. In germline, CDR1 is SGHVS, CDR2 FNYEAQ. CDR3 length equals 14 residues. The chain's CDR3 is CASSLRQGGYEQFF. The DNA for the CDR3 is TGTGCCAGCAGCTTACGCCAGGGGGGATACGAGCAGTTCTTC.

The chain joins TRBV6-5 to TRBJ2-1, with 8 positions matching TRBD2. This CDR3 comprises 16 residues. Germline CDR1 is MNHEY and CDR2 is SVGAGI. V gave up 7 bases and J gave up 6 bases; unmatched junction bases: 14. The CDR3 DNA follows: TGTGCCAGCATTAAATCGGCCAGCGGGAGTAGCAATGAGCAGTTCTTC. It is translated as CASIKSASGSSNEQFF.

This chain connects TRBV12-3 or TRBV12-4 to TRBJ2-1; D gene ambiguous. The last part of the DNA fits TRBJ2-7 better; the J call may be wrong. The CDR3 runs 12 residues. DNA of the CDR3: TGTGCCAGCAGACTAAGGTACAATGAGCAGTACTTC. It is translated as CASRLRYNEQYF.

The V call is TRBV19, the J call TRBJ2-4; no definite D call. The J call may be incorrect, as the DNA end agrees better with TRBJ2-7. The CDR3 is 14 amino acids. Per the germline V gene, CDR1 is LNHDA and CDR2 is SQIVND (reference sequence). The CDR3 DNA follows: TGTGCCAGTAGTTACCAAGCAGACTCCTACGAGCAGTACTTC. Its protein product is CASSYQADSYEQYF.

The chain has TRBV7-2 and TRBJ2-1; maybe TRBD2 (6 bases). Germline assignment: CDR1 SGHTA and CDR2 FQGNSA. V was shortened by 6 bases and J by 13 bases, with 22 bases between the two germline ends. The CDR3 consists of 14 residues. CDR3 nucleotides: TGTGCCAGCAGGCCCGGGACTTGGAAAAACATTCAGTTCTTC. Translating it yields CASRPGTWKNIQFF.

Worth noting for this clonotype: A much bigger clone sits one base away, suggesting this may be a read error. The conserved final phenylalanine or tryptophan is absent from the CDR3, which likely points to a read error. The chain uses TRBV6-1 and TRBJ2-5, with 11 bases that match TRBD2. The last part of the DNA fits TRBJ2-1 better; the J call may be wrong. Germline lookup yields CDR1 MNHNS and CDR2 SASEGT. The CDR3 runs to 15 residues. The CDR3 region has the DNA TGTGCCAGCAGTGCCCGGACTAGCGGGCAAGAGACCCAGTTCTTA. Amino acid sequence: CASSARTSGQETQFL.

This clonotype rates as medium-sized. This chain joins TRBV12-3 or TRBV12-4 and TRBJ2-5; 7 bases match TRBD2. The CDR3 spans 14 residues. Trimming at V came to 7 bases and at J to 4 bases, leaving 9 bases not matched to a gene. The CDR3 sequence: CASTSSGQGETQYF. CDR3 DNA: TGTGCCAGCACTAGTAGCGGGCAAGGAGAGACCCAGTACTTC.

This rearrangement joins TRBV27 to TRBJ2-5; 9 bases align to TRBD1. The DNA end lines up better with TRBJ2-7; the J call may be wrong. CDR1 MNHEY and CDR2 SMNVEV come from the germline V gene (reference sequence). The CDR3 length is 15 residues. CDR3 protein: CASSFQGQGWYEQYF. As DNA, the CDR3 is TGTGCCAGCAGTTTTCAGGGACAGGGTTGGTACGAGCAGTACTTC.

This clonotype was picked up a small number of times. V and J are TRBV6-1 and TRBJ2-3; TRBD1 matches 7 bases. V lost 6 bases to trimming and J lost 5 bases; unmatched junction nucleotides: 8. Germline-derived CDR1 and CDR2 are MNHNS and SASEGT. This CDR3 contains 14 residues. For the CDR3, the DNA is TGTGCCAGCAGACCTAGACAGGGAAGAGATACGCAGTATTTT. Its translation: CASRPRQGRDTQYF.

By frequency in the sample, this clonotype is medium-sized. The chain is built from TRBV6-1 and TRBJ2-3; D ambiguous. V lost 6 bases, J lost 0 bases, and 16 bases lay in between. The CDR3 has 16 residues. From germline, CDR1 is MNHNS and CDR2 SASEGT. Here the CDR3 reads CASRKIVRASTDTQYF. Here the CDR3 DNA reads TGTGCCAGCAGGAAGATAGTTAGAGCCAGCACAGATACGCAGTATTTT.

The sample holds many counts of this clonotype. The chain combines TRBV11-1 with TRBJ2-2, with TRBD2 matching 10 bases. Germline V lookup: CDR1 SGHAT, CDR2 FQDESV (reference sequence). J gave up 8 bases and V 2 bases, and 5 bases lay outside the gene matches. The CDR3 length is 15 residues. CDR3 DNA sequence: TGTGCCAGCAGCTTACTAGCGGGAGCAGCAGGGGAGCTGTTTTTT. Protein sequence: CASSLLAGAAGELFF.

In its sample, this clonotype was seen a few times. CDR3 sequence reads: CASSRPRGAGENTDTQYF. The CDR3 DNA sequence: TGTGCCAGCAGCCGGCCTCGCGGAGCTGGCGAAAACACAGATACGCAGTATTTT. V gene TRBV7-2 combines with J gene TRBJ2-3, with D unclear. The V end lost 5 bases, the J end lost 2 bases, and 23 bases lay between the germline ends. The CDR3 contains 18 residues. The germline V gene has CDR1 SGHTA and CDR2 FQGNSA.

This chain joins TRBV12-3 or TRBV12-4 and TRBJ1-2; D might be TRBD1 (5 bases). The CDR3 loop spans 13 amino acids. Trimming took 5 bases from V and 1 from J, leaving 8 bases between them. The DNA of the CDR3 is TGTGCCAGCAGTCAGGGATTTAACTATGGCTACACCTTC. Its translation is CASSQGFNYGYTF.

The chain combines TRBV5-1 with TRBJ2-1; no clear D gene. The CDR3 runs to 15 residues. Germline assignment: CDR1 SGHRS and CDR2 YFSETQ. Trimming removed 6 bases from V and 2 bases from J, with 15 bases in between. The DNA of the CDR3 is TGCGCCAGCAAGCAAGATGAAGGTCCCTACAATGAGCAGTTCTTC. It yields the protein CASKQDEGPYNEQFF.

In its sample, this clonotype is medium-sized. This sequence joins TRBV7-2 and TRBJ2-1, with D possibly TRBD1 on 6 matching bases. The V end lost 5 bases, the J end lost 2 bases, and 13 bases lay between the germline ends. Germline CDR1 reads SGHTA; CDR2 reads FQGNSA. This CDR3 spans 15 amino acids. CDR3 sequence: CASSAGDTAYNEQFF. CDR3 nucleotide sequence: TGTGCCAGCAGCGCCGGGGACACGGCCTACAATGAGCAGTTCTTC.

This rearrangement joins TRBV11-2 to TRBJ2-4; D is ambiguous. The DNA matches TRBJ2-7 better at its end, which makes the J call doubtful. The length of the CDR3 is 14 residues. Germline V CDR1 and CDR2: SGHAT, FQNNGV. The CDR3 coding sequence is TGTGCCAGCAGCTTTAACAGTGGGGACTACGAGCAGTACTTC. Encoded protein: CASSFNSGDYEQYF.

With respect to this clonotype: A much larger clone lies a single base off, so this may be a read error. The V call is TRBV6-4, the J call TRBJ2-3, with TRBD2 matching over 9 bases. Per germline, CDR1 MRHNA and CDR2 SNTAGT. This CDR3 spans 14 amino acids. J was trimmed by 4 bases and V by 3 bases; bases with no gene match: 2. CDR3 region: CASSERGGPDTQYF. CDR3 DNA: TGTGCCAGCAGTGAGCGGGGGGGCCCAGATACGCAGTATTTT.

The V and J genes are TRBV11-2 and TRBJ2-1; D perhaps matches TRBD2 (6 bases). The CDR3 length is 16 residues. Germline CDR1 SGHAT, CDR2 FQNNGV. Trimming removed 2 bases from V and 10 bases from J, with 21 bases in between. The chain's CDR3 is CASSLIRQGGNYEQFF. The CDR3 bases are TGTGCCAGCAGCTTAATTAGGCAGGGAGGAAACTACGAGCAGTTCTTC.

As to this clonotype: Just one base apart from a much larger clone, this may be a read error. This chain joins TRBV7-2 and TRBJ1-5; no reliable D call. Germline V CDR1 and CDR2: SGHTA, FQGNSA. Trimming removed 9 bases at V and 4 bases at J, with 16 bases between. This CDR3 region has 14 residues. The CDR3: CASSRAWRNQPQHF. Here the CDR3 DNA reads TGTGCCAGTTCGAGGGCATGGCGTAATCAGCCCCAGCATTTT.